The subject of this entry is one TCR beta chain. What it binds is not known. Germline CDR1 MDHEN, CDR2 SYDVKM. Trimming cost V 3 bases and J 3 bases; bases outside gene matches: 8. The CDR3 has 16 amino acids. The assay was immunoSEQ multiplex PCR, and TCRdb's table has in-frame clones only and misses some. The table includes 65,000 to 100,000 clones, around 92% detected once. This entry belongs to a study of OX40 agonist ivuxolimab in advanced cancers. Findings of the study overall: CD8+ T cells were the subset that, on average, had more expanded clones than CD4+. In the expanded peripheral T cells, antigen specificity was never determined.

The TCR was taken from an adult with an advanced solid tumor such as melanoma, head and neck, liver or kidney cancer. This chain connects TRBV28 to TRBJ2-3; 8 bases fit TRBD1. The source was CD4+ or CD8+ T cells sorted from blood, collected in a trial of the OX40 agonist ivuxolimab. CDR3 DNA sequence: TGTGCCAGCAGTTTTTTCGACAGGGGCTCTACAGATACGCAGTATTTT. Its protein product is CASSFFDRGSTDTQYF.